The clone carrying this TCR beta chain was recorded once. The CDR3 is made up of 14 amino acids. CDR1 and CDR2 from the germline V gene are LGHNA and YNFKEQ. V lost 8 bases, J lost 6 bases, and 19 bases lay in between. Thawed, overnight-rested PBMC were stained with GMM-loaded CD1B tetramer, viability dye and anti-CD3, then sorted. The CD1B tetramers carried C32 glucose monomycolate purified from Rhodococcus equi. This entry belongs to a study of T cells in tuberculosis. Across the whole study: CD1B tetramers identified T cells specific for mycobacterial lipid GMM.

Some clones are missing from TCRdb's copy, which holds only in-frame ones; the method was immunoSEQ multiplex PCR. Of approximately 100,000 clones in the sample, roughly 93% were seen once. Overall study results and limits: T cells binding CD1B-GMM tetramer weakly possibly escaped the sort.

Material for sequencing was CD1b-GMM tetramer-negative cells sorted from PBMCs. The chain joins TRBV4-2 to TRBJ1-2, with D possibly being TRBD1 (5 bases). This clonotype was sampled from an adult woman with latent tuberculosis. CDR3 sequence (DNA): TGTGCCAGCCGGGGGGGATTGGACACAGATGGCTACACCTTC. This sequence encodes CASRGGLDTDGYTF.